This T cell receptor (beta chain) came from a study of T-cell memory formation after mild COVID-19. Study results and caveats: Still unconfirmed is whether the second-wave clones peaking on day 37 recognized SARS-CoV-2. Of the contracting clones, CD4+ ones lay mainly in CM and EM, and CD8+ ones in EMRA. In pre-infection memory, a portion of responding clones appeared, which suggested that cross-reactive memory joined. Contracting clones from day 15 to 85 had balanced CD4/CD8; later expanders favoured CD4+.

A word on this clonotype: The antigen is not known.

TCRdb itself ran the 5' RACE reads through MiXCR, one entry per CDR3 protein. The sample has some 600,000 distinct CDR3 sequences; roughly 17% are singletons. This receptor was taken from an adult woman who had mild COVID-19 (a few samples of this study predate the infection). Cell type and time point are not known. The sequencing input was PBMCs or a T cell subset sorted from them (not recorded which).

This chain's CDR3 is CASSPDSTTDEQYF. In DNA form, the CDR3 reads TGTGCCAGCTCACCGGACAGCACCACAGACGAGCAGTACTTC. V and J are TRBV18 and TRBJ2-7, with D possibly being TRBD1 (6 bases). The CDR3 spans 14 residues. CDR1 and CDR2 from the germline V gene are KGHSH and LQKENI. The germline V and J ends were trimmed by 3 bases and 5 bases, with 14 bases remaining between them.